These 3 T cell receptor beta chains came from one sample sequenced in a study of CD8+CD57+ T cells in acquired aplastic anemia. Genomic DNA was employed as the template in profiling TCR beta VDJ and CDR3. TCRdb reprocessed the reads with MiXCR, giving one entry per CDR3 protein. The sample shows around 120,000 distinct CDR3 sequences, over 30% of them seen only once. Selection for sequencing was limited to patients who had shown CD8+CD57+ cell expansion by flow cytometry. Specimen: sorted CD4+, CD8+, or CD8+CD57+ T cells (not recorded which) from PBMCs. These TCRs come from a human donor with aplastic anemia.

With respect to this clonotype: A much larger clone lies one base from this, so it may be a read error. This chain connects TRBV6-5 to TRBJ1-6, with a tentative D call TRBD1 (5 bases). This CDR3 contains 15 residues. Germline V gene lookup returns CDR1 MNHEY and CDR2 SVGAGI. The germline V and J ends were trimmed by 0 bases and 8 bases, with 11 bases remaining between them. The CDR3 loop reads CASSYSGKGDSPLHF. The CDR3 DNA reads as TGTGCCAGCAGTTACTCGGGAAAAGGGGATTCACCCCTCCACTTT.

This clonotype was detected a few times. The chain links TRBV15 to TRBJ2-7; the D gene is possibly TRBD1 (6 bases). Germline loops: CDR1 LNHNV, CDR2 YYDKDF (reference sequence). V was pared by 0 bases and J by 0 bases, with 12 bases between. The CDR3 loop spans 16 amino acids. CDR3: CATSRDAGVSSYEQYF. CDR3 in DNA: TGTGCCACCAGCAGAGACGCAGGGGTAAGCTCCTACGAGCAGTACTTC.

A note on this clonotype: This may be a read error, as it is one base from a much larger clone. CDR3 residues: CVSSLVWQPSNYGYTF. CDR3 DNA: TGTGTCAGCAGCTTGGTCTGGCAGCCTTCTAACTATGGCTACACCTTC. The V and J genes are TRBV5-5 and TRBJ1-2; D gene ambiguous. Germline CDR1 reads SGHKS; CDR2 reads YYEKEE (reference sequence). The CDR3 totals 16 residues.